These 26 T cell receptor beta chains were all obtained from the same sample, sequenced in a study of blood T cell repertoires in COVID-19. Produced via immunoSEQ multiplex PCR; TCRdb's table is partial and in-frame only. The sample has approximately 50,000 clones, 80% to 95% seen once. The source material was peripheral blood. These receptors all come from a man between 45 and 60 years old with active COVID-19.

The CDR3 bases are TGTGCCAGCAGCAGAGACAGGGCTGATGAAAAACTGTTTTTT. Protein: CASSRDRADEKLFF. The chain combines TRBV7-8 with TRBJ1-4, with TRBD1 identical over 7 bases. J was trimmed by 6 bases and V by 5 bases; bases with no gene match: 6. The CDR3 totals 14 residues. CDR1 is SGHVS and CDR2 is FQNEAQ in the germline V gene.

The chain's CDR3 is CASSVGLAGASIQYF. The CDR3 coding sequence is TGTGCCAGCAGCGTAGGACTAGCGGGAGCAAGCATTCAGTACTTC. The V and J genes are TRBV9 and TRBJ2-4; 12 bases fit TRBD2. The trim removed 0 bases at V and 9 bases at J, leaving 4 bases unmatched. Germline values: CDR1 SGDLS, CDR2 YYNGEE. The CDR3 has 15 amino acids. Full variable domain (missing parts from reference TRBV9 and TRBJ2-4): DSGVTQTPKHLITATGQRVTLRCSPRSGDLSVYWYQQSLDQGLQFLIQYYNGEERAKGNILERFSAQQFPDLHSELNLSSLELGDSALYFCASSVGLAGASIQYFGAGTRLSVL.

The gene calls are TRBV27 and TRBJ2-1; weak D call: TRBD1 (6 bases). Germline CDR1 and CDR2: MNHEY and SMNVEV (reference sequence). Trimming stripped 6 bases from V and 9 bases from J, with 21 bases between. This CDR3 contains 15 residues. The CDR3 DNA follows: TGTGCCAGCAGGTCAGCTAGAAGGGGGTCGGGTGAGCAGTTCTTC. This gives the protein CASRSARRGSGEQFF.

The chain couples TRBV5-1 to TRBJ2-7; 8 positions agree with TRBD1. V dropped 4 bases and J dropped 3; count of bases not matched to a gene: 6. The germline V gene encodes CDR1 SGHRS and CDR2 YFSETQ. CDR3 length: 14 amino acids. The CDR3 nucleotides are TGCGCCAGCAGCGGTCGGACAGGGTACTACGAGCAGTACTTC. Translated, it gives CASSGRTGYYEQYF.

The chain has TRBV2 and TRBJ2-7; 7 bases are shared with TRBD1. Losses at the gene ends were 8 bases for V and 1 base for J; bases not matched to a gene: 8. This CDR3 has 14 amino acids. Germline loops: CDR1 SNHLY, CDR2 FYNNEI. The CDR3 is CASLQGIRSYEQYF. The CDR3 DNA reads TGTGCCAGCTTACAGGGGATCAGGTCCTACGAGCAGTACTTC.

The sample holds one count of this clone. The chain uses TRBV11-2 and TRBJ1-6; a weak D match, TRBD1 (6 bases). This CDR3 is built from 15 residues. The ends were cut back, 5 bases at V and 10 bases at J, with 18 bases in the middle. Germline V gene lookup returns CDR1 SGHAT and CDR2 FQNNGV. As DNA, the CDR3 is TGTGCCAGCAGCGCAGCGGACAGCCCGAACTCACCCCTCCACTTT. Protein product: CASSAADSPNSPLHF.

The genes are TRBV6-6 and TRBJ2-2, with D unresolved. Germline CDR1 is MNHNY and CDR2 is SVGAGI (reference sequence). V lost 5 bases to trimming and J lost 3 bases, with 4 bases between them. The CDR3 covers 12 residues. The CDR3 region is CASSADTGELFF. In DNA, the CDR3 is TGTGCCAGCAGTGCGGACACCGGGGAGCTGTTTTTT.

The chain has TRBV12-3 or TRBV12-4 and TRBJ1-1, with D possibly TRBD1 on 6 matching bases. Trimming removed 1 base from V and 11 bases from J, with 11 bases in between. The CDR3 length is 12 residues. The CDR3 sequence is CASSLDGGLAFF. CDR3 in DNA: TGTGCCAGCAGTTTAGACGGGGGGCTTGCTTTCTTT.

This clone was detected only once. The chain employs TRBV27 and TRBJ2-1; D is perhaps TRBD2 (5 bases). The germline V gene has CDR1 MNHEY and CDR2 SMNVEV (reference sequence). V lost 2 bases and J 9 bases, leaving 17 bases between the germline ends. The CDR3 has 15 amino acids. CDR3 residues: CASSLEGGRAAEQFF. In DNA form, the CDR3 reads TGTGCCAGCAGTTTAGAGGGCGGACGTGCTGCTGAGCAGTTCTTC.

The CDR3 bases are TGTGCCTGGAGCTCGGGGACTGGAAACACCATATATTTT. This encodes CAWSSGTGNTIYF. The chain has TRBV30 and TRBJ1-3; D gene ambiguous. Germline V gives CDR1 GTSNPN, CDR2 SVGIG (reference sequence). V gave up 3 bases and J gave up 2 bases, with 8 bases separating them. The CDR3 length is 13 residues.

This chain links TRBV4-1 with TRBJ2-7; 10 bases map to TRBD2. Germline loops: CDR1 MGHRA, CDR2 YSYEKL. This CDR3 is built from 16 residues. V shed 1 base, J shed 3 bases, and the junction held 6 bases outside the gene matches. CDR3: CASSQGSASGSYEQYF. In DNA, the CDR3 is TGCGCCAGCAGCCAAGGATCGGCTAGCGGGAGCTACGAGCAGTACTTC.

This rearrangement joins TRBV18 to TRBJ1-4; D is undetermined. The germline V and J ends were trimmed by 6 bases and 8 bases, with 10 bases remaining between them. CDR3 size: 12 residues. The germline gives CDR1 KGHSH, CDR2 LQKENI. The CDR3 spells CASSQLQEKLFF. CDR3 bases: TGTGCCAGCTCTCAATTGCAGGAAAAACTGTTTTTT.

The chain couples TRBV5-4 to TRBJ2-7; 7 nucleotides match TRBD1. The ends lost 3 bases at V and 9 bases at J; junction bases unmatched: 12. CDR3 size: 14 residues. In germline, CDR1 is SGHNT, CDR2 YYREEE (reference sequence). The CDR3 here is CASSSKLDRVRQYF. Written as DNA, the CDR3 is TGTGCCAGCAGCTCTAAACTAGACAGGGTACGGCAGTACTTC.

This clone has a single count. The rearrangement links TRBV5-1 to TRBJ1-4, with D maybe TRBD1 (5 bases). Trimming shortened V by 5 bases and J by 3 bases, and 14 bases separated the two germline ends. This CDR3 contains 15 residues. Germline CDR1 is SGHRS and CDR2 is YFSETQ. CDR3 DNA: TGCGCCAGCAGATTACTTCCGGGGGCTAATGAAAAACTGTTTTTT. Translated: CASRLLPGANEKLFF. The full variable domain, rest sourced from reference TRBV5-1 and TRBJ1-4, is KAGVTQTPRYLIKTRGQQVTLSCSPISGHRSVSWYQQTPGQGLQFLFEYFSETQRNKGNFPGRFSGRQFSNSRSEMNVSTLELGDSALYLCASRLLPGANEKLFFGSGTQLSVL.

This clone has a single count. This sequence joins TRBV5-6 and TRBJ2-3; 8 bases are a match to TRBD1. The V gene end was trimmed by 1 base and the J gene end by 2 bases; junction bases not matched to a gene: 3. The CDR3 sequence is 15 residues long. CDR1 is SGHDT and CDR2 is YYEEEE in the germline V gene. The CDR3, as DNA: TGTGCCAGCAGCTTGACGGACAGGGACACAGATACGCAGTATTTT. This translates into CASSLTDRDTDTQYF.

The chain links TRBV5-6 to TRBJ2-5, with 11 bases lining up with TRBD1. From germline, CDR1 is SGHDT and CDR2 YYEEEE. The CDR3 is made up of 15 amino acids. Trimming at V came to 2 bases and at J to 5 bases, leaving 5 bases not matched to a gene. Here the CDR3 DNA reads TGTGCCAGCAGCTTCACCGGGACAGGGGGGGAGACCCAGTACTTC. As protein: CASSFTGTGGETQYF.

The genes are TRBV6-5 and TRBJ2-3, with 8 bases matching TRBD1. The CDR3 length is 13 residues. In germline, CDR1 is MNHEY, CDR2 SVGAGI. Trimming cost V 5 bases and J 6 bases; bases outside gene matches: 4. CDR3 in DNA: TGTGCCAGCAGTCCTAACAGGGGGGATACGCAGTATTTT. This encodes CASSPNRGDTQYF.

The CDR3 sequence: CASSGGQANTEAFF. The CDR3 nucleotides are TGTGCCAGCAGCGGCGGACAGGCGAACACTGAAGCTTTCTTT. The chain joins TRBV5-5 to TRBJ1-1, with 7 nucleotides matching TRBD1. Germline CDR1 is SGHKS and CDR2 is YYEKEE (reference sequence). The CDR3 has 14 amino acids. V lost 4 bases and J lost 1; bases outside the gene matches: 4. Looking up the rest from reference TRBV5-5 and TRBJ1-1 gives the full variable domain: DAGVTQSPTHLIKTRGQQVTLRCSPISGHKSVSWYQQVLGQGPQFIFQYYEKEERGRGNFPDRFSARQFPNYSSELNVNALLLGDSALYLCASSGGQANTEAFFGQGTRLTVV.

This clone was found once. J is TRBJ2-1 and V is TRBV3-1 (or the pseudogene TRBV3-2); D gene ambiguous. This CDR3 comprises 8 residues. Germline V gene lookup returns CDR1 LGHDT and CDR2 YNNKEL (reference sequence). V lost 9 bases to trimming and J lost 10 bases, with 4 bases between them. The CDR3 sequence is CAREEQFF. In DNA form, the CDR3 reads TGTGCCAGAGAGGAGCAGTTCTTC.

Here the CDR3 reads CASSQGQGLTYEQYF. DNA of the CDR3: TGTGCCAGCTCACAGGGACAGGGGTTGACCTACGAGCAGTACTTC. J is TRBJ2-7 and V is TRBV18, with 10 bases identical to TRBD1. Germline CDR1 KGHSH, CDR2 LQKENI. V lost 4 bases to trimming and J lost 2 bases; unmatched junction nucleotides: 5. The CDR3 has 15 amino acids.

The rearrangement uses TRBV7-8 and TRBJ2-2, with 8 bases identical to TRBD2. Per the germline V gene, CDR1 is SGHVS and CDR2 is FQNEAQ. The CDR3 consists of 16 residues. The V segment lost 3 bases and the J segment 5 bases; nucleotides outside the gene matches: 8. As DNA, the CDR3 is TGTGCCAGCAGCTTGGGGGCTAGCGGGTATACCGGGGAGCTGTTTTTT. This gives the protein CASSLGASGYTGELFF.

The chain carries TRBV6-2 or TRBV6-3 and TRBJ2-7; the match to TRBD1 covers 9 bases. CDR3 length equals 14 residues. Unmatched junction bases numbered 5, after V lost 5 bases and J lost 3 bases. Germline assignment: CDR1 MNHEY and CDR2 SVGEGT. The CDR3 region has the DNA TGTGCCAGCAGTCACCGGGACAGGGACTACGAGCAGTACTTC. This encodes CASSHRDRDYEQYF.

This clone was recorded a few times. DNA for the CDR3: TGTGCCAGCAGTCAAACAGGGGTATCGTATCAGCCCCAGCATTTT. Protein sequence: CASSQTGVSYQPQHF. The J gene is TRBJ1-5, the V gene TRBV2; 7 bases fit TRBD1. The germline V gene encodes CDR1 SNHLY and CDR2 FYNNEI. The V segment lost 5 bases and the J segment 5 bases; nucleotides outside the gene matches: 9. The CDR3 runs to 15 residues.

The rearrangement joins TRBV7-9 to TRBJ2-5; 7 nucleotides align to TRBD2. This CDR3 region has 15 residues. J lost 3 bases, V lost 5 bases, and 9 bases had no gene match. CDR1 is SEHNR, CDR2 FQNEAQ, per germline (reference sequence). The CDR3 loop reads CASSRTRWAKETQYF. As DNA, the CDR3 is TGTGCCAGCAGCCGGACTAGATGGGCTAAAGAGACCCAGTACTTC.

The chain has TRBV11-2 and TRBJ2-5; TRBD1 matches 12 bases. The germline V gene has CDR1 SGHAT and CDR2 FQNNGV. The J segment lost 3 bases and the V segment lost 4 bases, leaving 6 bases of the junction unmatched. The CDR3 runs to 16 residues. The CDR3 spells CASSSGDRGREETQYF. CDR3 coding DNA: TGTGCCAGCAGCTCTGGGGACAGGGGGCGCGAAGAGACCCAGTACTTC.

The chain links TRBV6-1 to TRBJ2-7; 10 bases align to TRBD2. CDR3 length equals 20 residues. Germline-derived CDR1 and CDR2 are MNHNS and SASEGT. Trimming at V came to 2 bases and at J to 6 bases, leaving 22 bases not matched to a gene. The CDR3 region has the DNA TGTGCCAGCAGTGAATCAGCGGGAGGGCCCTCTGGGGTTTTTGGTCGCGAGCAGTACTTC. This translates into CASSESAGGPSGVFGREQYF.